The source of this TCR beta chain is a study of breast tumors, draining lymph nodes, adjacent tissues. Via MiXCR, TCRdb re-called the multiplex PCR reads, giving one row per CDR3 protein. This repertoire shows approximately 100,000 distinct CDR3 sequences, less than 40% found once; its top ten account for approximately 5.4%. Axillary draining lymph nodes of breast cancer patients supplied the node samples. This clonotype was seen at least ten times. Its target is unknown. Study conclusions and caveats: That most tumor T cells come from lymph nodes remained unproven. Most tumor T cells seemingly derive from lymph node, then expand in tumor. Luminal-like breast cancer showed significantly greater tumor-nontumor repertoire similarity than basal-like breast cancer did. Tumors had less TCR diversity than lymph nodes, more than nontumor tissue.

This CDR3 contains 15 residues. The germline CDR1 and CDR2 sequences are MGHRA and YSYEKL. V lost 0 bases and J 0 bases, leaving 9 bases between the germline ends. This chain joins TRBV4-1 and TRBJ2-7, with D possibly matching TRBD2 (5 bases). The receptor was isolated from a female donor with breast cancer. Some clones in this sample may be carry-over from other donors' samples. Sequencing used axillary lymph node tissue. CDR3 region: CASSQDNSASYEQYF. The CDR3 DNA follows: TGCGCCAGCAGCCAAGACAATAGCGCCTCCTACGAGCAGTACTTC.